This entry lists 5 T cell receptor beta chains sequenced from one sample in a study of blood T cell repertoires in COVID-19. Sequencing was performed with immunoSEQ multiplex PCR; in TCRdb, only in-frame clones are kept and a portion is missing. The data show about 140,000 clones, with 85% to 90% seen just once and about 1.5% held by the top ten. Material: peripheral blood. Source of these receptors: a woman aged 55-69 years with acute or convalescent COVID-19.

This chain uses TRBV23-1 with TRBJ2-4; D unresolved. TRBV23-1 is an open reading frame whose function is uncertain. Between the trimmed V and J ends, which lost 0 bases and 0 bases, there was a span of 9 bases. The CDR3 consists of 16 residues. The DNA for the CDR3 is TGCGCCAGCAGTCAATCGGCCAGGCTAGCCAAAAACATTCAGTACTTC. This sequence encodes CASSQSARLAKNIQYF.

This sequence joins TRBV29-1 and TRBJ1-1, with unresolved D. Trimming left V 6 bases short and J 11 bases short, with 7 bases between. Germline CDR1 and CDR2: SQVTM and ANQGSEA. This CDR3 spans 8 amino acids. As DNA, the CDR3 is TGCAGCGTGCCGGGGGCTTTCTTT. This sequence encodes CSVPGAFF.

The V and J genes are TRBV18 and TRBJ1-2; perhaps TRBD1 as D (5 bases). The V gene's germline CDR1 is KGHSH and CDR2 LQKENI. The CDR3 covers 15 residues. The ends were cut back, 2 bases at V and 3 bases at J, with 13 bases in the middle. The CDR3: CASSPMGEVDYGYTF. The CDR3, as DNA: TGTGCCAGCTCACCAATGGGGGAGGTGGACTATGGCTACACCTTC.

This chain uses TRBV18 with TRBJ1-2; TRBD1 might be the D (6 bases). Germline assignment: CDR1 KGHSH and CDR2 LQKENI. There are 17 residues in the CDR3. V was cut by 1 base and J by 4 bases, with 19 bases left in between. The DNA of the CDR3 is TGTGCCAGCTCACCACGGGACACTCCCTCGGGGTCCTATGGCTACACCTTC. Translated, it gives CASSPRDTPSGSYGYTF.

The chain combines TRBV5-1 with TRBJ1-5; TRBD1 matches at 11 bases. The CDR3 extends over 14 amino acids. V lost 4 bases and J lost 7; bases outside the gene matches: 4. Germline V lookup: CDR1 SGHRS, CDR2 YFSETQ. CDR3 bases: TGCGCCAGCAGCCTGGGACAGGGGGGCCAGCCCCAGCATTTT. It translates to CASSLGQGGQPQHF.